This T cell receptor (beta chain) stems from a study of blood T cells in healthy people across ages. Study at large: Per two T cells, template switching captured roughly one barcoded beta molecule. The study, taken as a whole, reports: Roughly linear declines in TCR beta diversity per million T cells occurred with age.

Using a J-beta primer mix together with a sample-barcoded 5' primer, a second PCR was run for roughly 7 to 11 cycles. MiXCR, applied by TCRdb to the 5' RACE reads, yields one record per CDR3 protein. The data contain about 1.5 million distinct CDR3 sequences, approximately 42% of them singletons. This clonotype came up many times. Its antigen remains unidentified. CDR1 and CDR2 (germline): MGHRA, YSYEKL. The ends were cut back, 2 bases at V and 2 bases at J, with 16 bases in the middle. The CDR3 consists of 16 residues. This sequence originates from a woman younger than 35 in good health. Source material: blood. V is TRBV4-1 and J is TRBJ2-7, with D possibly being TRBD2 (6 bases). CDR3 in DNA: TGCGCCAGCAGCCAACACTTTCAGGGCGGGACCTACGAGCAGTACTTC. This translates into CASSQHFQGGTYEQYF.